What follows are 19 T cell receptor beta chains derived from one specimen sequenced in a study of shared clonotypes between healthy human individuals. Assay: immunoSEQ multiplex PCR; the TCRdb copy retains only in-frame clones and omits some. The sample records 550,000 to 800,000 clones, less than 95% being singletons. Material: memory CD8+ T cells from PBMCs. Subset of the sample: CD45RO+ cells pooled with CCR7-negative TemRA cells. These receptors were obtained from a man aged 18 to 29 in good health. Some clones in this sample may be carry-over from other donors' samples.

The chain is built from TRBV2 and TRBJ2-1, with D hard to call. The CDR3 runs to 14 residues. V was pared by 5 bases and J by 3 bases, with 11 bases between. Germline CDR1 and CDR2: SNHLY and FYNNEI. The CDR3 nucleotides are TGTGCCAGCAGTCCGCTGACATTCTACAATGAGCAGTTCTTC. This encodes CASSPLTFYNEQFF.

The V call is TRBV29-1, the J call TRBJ2-7; the D is unclear. The CDR3 spans 12 residues. The germline gives CDR1 SQVTM, CDR2 ANQGSEA. Trimming pared 4 bases from V and 0 bases from J, leaving 7 bases between. The chain's CDR3 is CSVVLSSYEQYF. The CDR3 coding sequence is TGCAGCGTTGTTCTCAGCTCCTACGAGCAGTACTTC.

The V gene is TRBV9, the J gene TRBJ2-5; 10 bases match TRBD2. J was trimmed by 0 bases and V by 3 bases; bases with no gene match: 2. This CDR3 comprises 15 residues. Germline assignment: CDR1 SGDLS and CDR2 YYNGEE. CDR3 nucleotides: TGTGCCAGCAGCGCACTAGCGGGGTACCAAGAGACCCAGTACTTC. Its protein product is CASSALAGYQETQYF.

As to this clone: At the DNA level, this CDR3 is encoded by other sequences in the same sample as well. The genes are TRBV6-6 and TRBJ2-2, with D maybe TRBD1 (5 bases). Between the trimmed V and J ends, which lost 0 bases and 6 bases, there was a span of 8 bases. The CDR3 has 14 amino acids. In germline, CDR1 is MNHNY, CDR2 SVGAGI (reference sequence). CDR3 sequence: CASSYSRGPGELFF. The CDR3 DNA follows: TGTGCCAGCAGTTACTCTAGGGGTCCCGGGGAGCTGTTTTTT.

The chain uses TRBV10-1 and TRBJ2-7; 7 bases match TRBD2. The CDR3 covers 15 residues. The ends lost 0 bases at V and 6 bases at J; junction bases unmatched: 8. The V gene's germline CDR1 is WNHNN and CDR2 SYGVQD (reference sequence). The CDR3 DNA follows: TGCGCCAGCAGTGAGTCGGGGGGGAGGGTTGGCGAGCAGTACTTC. It is translated as CASSESGGRVGEQYF.

As concerns this clone: Other DNA sequences in this sample translate to the same CDR3. CDR3 residues: CASSVRAGEQYF. The CDR3 bases are TGTGCCAGCAGCGTCAGGGCAGGCGAGCAGTACTTC. The gene calls are TRBV9 and TRBJ2-7, with D possibly TRBD1 on 5 matching bases. The CDR3 length is 12 residues. Germline V lookup: CDR1 SGDLS, CDR2 YYNGEE. Between the trimmed V and J ends, which lost 2 bases and 6 bases, there was a span of 9 bases.

For this clone: A much larger clone lies a single base off, so this may be a read error. The same CDR3 is also encoded by other DNA sequences in this sample. The chain joins TRBV6-5 to TRBJ2-7; 9 bases agree with TRBD1. CDR3 length equals 15 residues. CDR1 is MNHEY, CDR2 SVGAGI, per germline. J gave up 3 bases and V 6 bases, and 9 bases lay outside the gene matches. The chain's CDR3 is CASRWMAGQGYEQYF. The DNA for the CDR3 is TGTGCCAGCAGGTGGATGGCGGGACAGGGCTACGAGCAGTACTTC.

This chain joins TRBV5-1 and TRBJ2-3; no definite D call. Trimming pared 3 bases from V and 4 bases from J, leaving 21 bases between. Germline CDR1 is SGHRS and CDR2 is YFSETQ. The CDR3 loop spans 17 amino acids. The CDR3 reads CASSSASEVYVADTQYF. The CDR3 DNA is TGCGCCAGCAGCTCTGCCTCGGAAGTCTATGTTGCAGATACGCAGTATTTT.

The J gene is TRBJ2-1, the V gene TRBV27; D is unclear. Germline V gene sequence: CDR1 MNHEY, CDR2 SMNVEV (reference sequence). CDR3 length equals 15 residues. Trimming stripped 2 bases from V and 3 bases from J, with 11 bases between. The CDR3 DNA sequence: TGTGCCAGCAGTTTAGCCCCTTTGGGCTACAATGAGCAGTTCTTC. Translated: CASSLAPLGYNEQFF.

The chain links TRBV9 to TRBJ2-2; D is unclear. CDR1 SGDLS and CDR2 YYNGEE come from the germline V gene. The CDR3 is 16 residues long. Trimming took off 5 bases at V and 8 bases at J, with 22 bases between the two ends. The CDR3 DNA follows: TGTGCCAGCAGTTCGGGTTCAAGATTTATATCGGGGGAGCTGTTTTTT. Translation gives CASSSGSRFISGELFF.

This chain connects TRBV27 to TRBJ2-7, with TRBD1 matching 8 bases. The CDR3 sequence is 15 residues long. The trim removed 2 bases at V and 1 base at J, leaving 4 bases unmatched. Germline lookup yields CDR1 MNHEY and CDR2 SMNVEV (reference sequence). The CDR3 bases are TGTGCCAGCAGTTTAGCCGGGACAGGATCCTACGAGCAGTACTTC. This codes for CASSLAGTGSYEQYF.

The chain is built from TRBV10-3 and TRBJ2-5; maybe TRBD2 (6 bases). The CDR3 length is 13 residues. Germline values: CDR1 ENHRY, CDR2 SYGVKD. The V gene lost 6 bases and the J gene lost 2 bases, with 10 bases spanning the gap. The CDR3 protein is CAIRDGTQETQYF. CDR3 nucleotides: TGTGCCATCAGGGACGGGACTCAAGAGACCCAGTACTTC.

The rearrangement joins TRBV5-6 to TRBJ2-1, with 9 bases aligning to TRBD2. Germline V gene lookup returns CDR1 SGHDT and CDR2 YYEEEE. V gave up 0 bases and J gave up 7 bases; unmatched junction bases: 11. The CDR3 contains 17 residues. The CDR3, as DNA: TGTGCCAGCAGCTTGGCCCTAAGCGGGAGGAGGGGGAATGAGCAGTTCTTC. It is translated as CASSLALSGRRGNEQFF.

This clone appeared a few times. V usage is TRBV28 and J usage is TRBJ1-1; D gene uncertain. The CDR3 is made up of 13 amino acids. From germline, CDR1 is MDHEN and CDR2 SYDVKM. Trimming stripped 1 base from V and 0 bases from J, with 3 bases between. CDR3 region: CASSLYVNTEAFF. In nucleotides, the CDR3 is TGTGCCAGCAGTTTATACGTGAACACTGAAGCTTTCTTT.

This chain uses TRBV6-5 with TRBJ2-2; D is ambiguous. This CDR3 is built from 16 residues. Germline V gene lookup returns CDR1 MNHEY and CDR2 SVGAGI. V shed 2 bases and J shed 0 bases, with 10 bases lying between them. CDR3 sequence: CASSYGTPANTGELFF. The CDR3 nucleotides are TGTGCCAGCAGTTACGGCACACCCGCGAACACCGGGGAGCTGTTTTTT.

This clone appeared a single time. This rearrangement joins TRBV7-3 to TRBJ2-1; D possibly uses TRBD1 or TRBD2 (5 bases each). Germline loops: CDR1 SGHTA, CDR2 FQGTGA. The V end was cut by 2 bases, the J end by 10 bases, with 12 bases between. This CDR3 region has 13 residues. The CDR3 loop is CASSLDIGGEQFF. The DNA for the CDR3 is TGTGCCAGCAGCTTAGATATTGGGGGAGAGCAGTTCTTC.

J is TRBJ2-1 and V is TRBV27, with a weak D call TRBD2 (7 bases). Germline CDR1 MNHEY, CDR2 SMNVEV (reference sequence). The V end was cut by 1 base, the J end by 1 base, with 14 bases between. This CDR3 is built from 17 residues. The CDR3 loop is CASSLWEGTPSYNEQFF. CDR3 sequence (DNA): TGTGCCAGCAGTTTATGGGAGGGGACACCATCCTACAATGAGCAGTTCTTC.

To note about this clone: Other DNA sequences from this sample encode an identical CDR3 as well. The CDR3 DNA sequence: TGTGCCAGCAGTTTTGTCGGACAGGGATACGAGCAGTACTTC. Protein product: CASSFVGQGYEQYF. This chain joins TRBV27 and TRBJ2-7; 8 bases agree with TRBD1. The trim removed 3 bases at V and 4 bases at J, leaving 5 bases unmatched. The CDR3 is 14 amino acids. Germline V CDR1 and CDR2: MNHEY, SMNVEV (reference sequence).

Turning to this clone: Other DNA sequences from this sample encode an identical CDR3 as well. The rearrangement links TRBV27 to TRBJ2-7; TRBD1 matches at 9 bases. V lost 6 bases to trimming and J lost 2 bases; unmatched junction nucleotides: 8. The CDR3 extends over 15 amino acids. Germline V CDR1 and CDR2: MNHEY, SMNVEV (reference sequence). The chain's CDR3 is CASSLPGTGPYEQYF. The CDR3 coding sequence is TGTGCCAGCAGCCTCCCCGGGACAGGGCCCTACGAGCAGTACTTC.